This TCR beta chain was recovered during a study of blood T cell repertoires in COVID-19. Study in general: COVID-19 samples collected from the United States, Italy and Spain covered acute and convalescent phases. Sample material is recorded as cDNA or gDNA derived from T cells, B-cell-depleted T cells, or PBMCs.

Methods used by the authors: Scientists estimated how many nucleated cells there were by amplifying reference gene primers. Profiled with immunoSEQ multiplex PCR; TCRdb holds only in-frame clones, not every one. That table furnishes V, J and clone size, whereas the DNA furnished D and trimming. The table records 200,000 to 250,000 clones, approximately 81% of them present only once. The CDR3 runs to 16 residues. Germline V gene data show CDR1 as KGHSH and CDR2 as LQKENI. V trimming: 3 bases; J trimming: 4 bases; junction bases outside the gene matches: 11. This receptor was obtained from a woman aged 60 to 75 who had recovered from COVID-19. The chain couples TRBV18 to TRBJ2-5, with 7 bases that match TRBD2. Input material: peripheral blood. CDR3 loop: CASSPGQAGSRETQYF. The CDR3 nucleotides are TGTGCCAGCTCACCCGGTCAAGCGGGGTCACGAGAGACCCAGTACTTC.